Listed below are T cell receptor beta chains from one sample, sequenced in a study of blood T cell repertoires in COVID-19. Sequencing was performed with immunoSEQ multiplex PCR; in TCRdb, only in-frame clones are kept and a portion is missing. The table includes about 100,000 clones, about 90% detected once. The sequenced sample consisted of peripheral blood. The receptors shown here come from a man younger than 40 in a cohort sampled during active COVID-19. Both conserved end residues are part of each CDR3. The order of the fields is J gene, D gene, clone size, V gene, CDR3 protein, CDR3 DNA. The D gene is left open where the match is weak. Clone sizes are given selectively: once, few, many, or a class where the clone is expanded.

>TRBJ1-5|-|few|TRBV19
CASSIQGDQPQHF
TGTGCCAGTAGTATCCAAGGGGATCAGCCCCAGCATTTT
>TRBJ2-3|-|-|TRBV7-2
CASSWTVTDTQYF
TGTGCCAGCAGCTGGACAGTTACAGATACGCAGTATTTT
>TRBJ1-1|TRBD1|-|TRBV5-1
CASSSDRGGAGTEAFF
TGCGCCAGCAGCTCCGACAGGGGCGGTGCTGGCACTGAAGCTTTCTTT
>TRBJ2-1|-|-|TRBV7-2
CASSFSRGNEQFF
TGTGCCAGCAGCTTTTCCAGGGGCAATGAGCAGTTCTTC
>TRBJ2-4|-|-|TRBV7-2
CASSLGGAGGAKNIQYF
TGTGCCAGCAGCTTAGGAGGGGCTGGGGGGGCCAAAAACATTCAGTACTTC
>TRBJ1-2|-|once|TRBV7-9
CASSYQGGYGYTF
TGTGCCAGCAGCTATCAGGGTGGCTATGGCTACACCTTC
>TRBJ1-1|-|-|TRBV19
CASGREHTEAFF
TGTGCCAGTGGGCGAGAGCACACTGAAGCTTTCTTT
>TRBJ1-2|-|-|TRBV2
CASSEQGGPGYTF
TGTGCCAGCAGTGAACAAGGGGGTCCTGGCTACACCTTC
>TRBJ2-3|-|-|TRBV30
CAWSVRTLLPTDTQYF
TGTGCCTGGAGTGTACGGACACTGCTTCCCACAGATACGCAGTATTTT
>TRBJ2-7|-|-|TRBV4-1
CASSQTIQGSYEQYF
TGCGCCAGCAGCCAAACAATACAGGGATCTTACGAGCAGTACTTC
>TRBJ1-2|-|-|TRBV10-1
CASSELNYGYTF
TGCGCCAGCAGTGAACTGAACTATGGCTACACCTTC
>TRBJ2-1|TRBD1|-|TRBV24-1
CATPSRTGRDNEQFF
TGTGCCACCCCAAGTCGGACAGGGCGGGATAATGAGCAGTTCTTC
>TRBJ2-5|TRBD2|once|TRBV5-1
CASSETSGKETQYF
TGCGCCAGCAGCGAGACTAGCGGTAAAGAGACCCAGTACTTC